What follows are 13 T cell receptor beta chains derived from one specimen sequenced in a study of T cells in Graves' hyperthyroidism and ophthalmopathy. The CDR3 regions of TCR beta were amplified from RNA transcripts. The TCR CDR3 was amplified in a first-round RT-PCR using the HTBI primer set. MiXCR, run by TCRdb on the multiplex PCR reads, gives a single entry per CDR3 protein. The sample includes 450,000 to 650,000 distinct CDR3 sequences, 17% of them seen just once. Sequencing was performed on blood. The receptors come from a woman in her late teens or twenties with Graves' ophthalmopathy.

The table lists this clonotype with a few counts. The chain is built from TRBV5-1 and TRBJ2-7; D is unclear. Germline V gene sequence: CDR1 SGHRS, CDR2 YFSETQ. Trimming removed 1 base at V and 3 bases at J, with 8 bases between. This CDR3 is built from 13 residues. The CDR3 DNA reads TGCGCCAGCAGCTTGACGGACGGCTACGAGCAGTACTTC. Its translation is CASSLTDGYEQYF.

This clonotype was observed a handful of times. V and J are TRBV29-1 and TRBJ2-5; TRBD2 aligns across 8 bases. CDR1 is SQVTM, CDR2 ANQGSEA, per germline. This CDR3 region has 15 residues. With V trimmed by 1 base and J by 2 bases, 6 bases remained unmatched. CDR3 DNA sequence: TGCAGCGTTGAAGGATTAGCGGGATATCAAGAGACCCAGTACTTC. Its protein product is CSVEGLAGYQETQYF.

There are many counts of this clonotype. The chain recombines TRBV7-2 with TRBJ2-1; 9 bases align to TRBD2. V shed 1 base and J 0 bases; nucleotides not matched to a gene: 7. CDR3 length: 18 residues. Germline V gene sequence: CDR1 SGHTA, CDR2 FQGNSA. The CDR3 DNA is TGTGCCAGCAGCTTAGGGCTAGCGGGGATAAGCTCCTACAATGAGCAGTTCTTC. This gives the protein CASSLGLAGISSYNEQFF.

This clonotype was seen a handful of times. The chain recombines TRBV14 with TRBJ2-7; 8 nucleotides line up with TRBD1. Germline V gives CDR1 SGHDN, CDR2 FVKESK. The CDR3 length is 15 residues. Germline trimming cut 3 bases from V and 2 bases from J; bases unmatched to any gene: 6. DNA for the CDR3: TGTGCCAGCAGCCATGGACAGGGAGCTGCCTACGAGCAGTACTTC. Its translation is CASSHGQGAAYEQYF.

This clonotype was seen more than once but under ten times. V gene TRBV28 combines with J gene TRBJ1-4; D not certain. Germline V lookup: CDR1 MDHEN, CDR2 SYDVKM. The CDR3 is made up of 14 amino acids. The ends were cut back, 2 bases at V and 1 base at J, with 5 bases in the middle. The CDR3 DNA follows: TGTGCCAGCAGTTTAGGTTTAACTAATGAAAAACTGTTTTTT. It is translated as CASSLGLTNEKLFF.

V and J are TRBV11-1 and TRBJ2-1; the D gene could be TRBD1 or TRBD2 (5 bases each). This CDR3 contains 15 residues. From germline, CDR1 is SGHAT and CDR2 FQDESV (reference sequence). Trimming left V 5 bases short and J 3 bases short, with 14 bases between. CDR3 bases: TGTGCCAGCAGCCCCTCATTGAGGGGCTACAATGAGCAGTTCTTC. Translation: CASSPSLRGYNEQFF.

This clonotype has a count of ten or more. The chain uses TRBV12-3 or TRBV12-4 and TRBJ1-2; D gene ambiguous. With 3 bases removed from V and 3 bases from J, the gap between germline ends came to 14 bases. The CDR3 loop spans 15 amino acids. CDR3 loop: CASSLVSWLDYGYTF. For the CDR3, the DNA is TGTGCCAGCAGTTTGGTATCGTGGTTGGACTATGGCTACACCTTC.

The chain joins TRBV20-1 to TRBJ2-7; 12 bases are shared with TRBD2. CDR1 is DFQATT and CDR2 is SNEGSKA in the germline V gene (reference sequence). Unmatched junction bases numbered 12, after V lost 6 bases and J lost 9 bases. There are 14 residues in the CDR3. The CDR3 reads CSANPTSGGEGQYF. The DNA of the CDR3 is TGCAGTGCCAACCCGACTAGCGGGGGAGAAGGGCAGTACTTC.

The chain carries TRBV6-2 or TRBV6-3 and TRBJ1-1, with D possibly being TRBD1 (5 bases). Germline V CDR1 and CDR2: MNHEY, SVGEGT. Trimming pared 7 bases from V and 3 bases from J, leaving 15 bases between. The CDR3 extends over 14 amino acids. The CDR3 coding sequence is TGTGCCAGCAATTATGGGTCGACAGACACTGAAGCTTTCTTT. Translation: CASNYGSTDTEAFF.

This clonotype came up a few times. The CDR3: CASSLGAGGRNSYEQYF. In DNA, the CDR3 is TGTGCCAGCAGCTTGGGGGCAGGGGGGAGGAACTCCTACGAGCAGTACTTC. The rearrangement uses TRBV11-2 and TRBJ2-7; D might be TRBD1 (7 bases). V dropped 3 bases and J dropped 0 bases, with 18 bases sitting between them. Germline lookup yields CDR1 SGHAT and CDR2 FQNNGV. This CDR3 contains 17 residues.

In DNA, the CDR3 is TGTGCCACCAGTGATGGGGGGGGGCGCGGAGAGACCCAGTACTTC. Protein sequence: CATSDGGGRGETQYF. This chain connects TRBV24-1 to TRBJ2-5, with D possibly being TRBD2 (7 bases). Germline assignment: CDR1 KGHDR and CDR2 SFDVKD. There are 15 residues in the CDR3. V lost 3 bases, J lost 4 bases, and 14 bases lay in between.

This clonotype was recorded only once. The genes are TRBV7-8 and TRBJ2-3; 11 nucleotides match TRBD2. CDR1 is SGHVS and CDR2 is FQNEAQ in the germline V gene. There are 15 residues in the CDR3. J gave up 4 bases and V 5 bases, and 5 bases lay outside the gene matches. DNA of the CDR3: TGTGCCAGCAGCCTTAGCGGGGGGGCAGCAGATACGCAGTATTTT. Residues: CASSLSGGAADTQYF.

This clonotype appeared a few times. This chain connects TRBV19 to TRBJ1-3; D might be TRBD1 (5 bases). V gave up 7 bases and J gave up 4 bases, with 14 bases separating them. CDR1 and CDR2 (germline): LNHDA, SQIVND (reference sequence). This CDR3 contains 14 residues. CDR3 loop: CASIPRDRGNTIYF. The DNA for the CDR3 is TGTGCCAGTATTCCCCGGGACCGCGGAAACACCATATATTTT.